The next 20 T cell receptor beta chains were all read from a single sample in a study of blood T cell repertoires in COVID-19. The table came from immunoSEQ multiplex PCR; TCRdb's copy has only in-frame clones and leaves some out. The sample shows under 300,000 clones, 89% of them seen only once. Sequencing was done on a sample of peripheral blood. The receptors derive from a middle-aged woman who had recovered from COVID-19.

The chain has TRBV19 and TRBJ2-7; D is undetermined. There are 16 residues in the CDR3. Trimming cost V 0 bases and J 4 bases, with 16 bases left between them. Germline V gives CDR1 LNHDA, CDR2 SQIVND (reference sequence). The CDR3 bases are TGTGCCAGTAGTATAGATCTTAAGTTAAAGCGATACGAGCAGTACTTC. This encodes CASSIDLKLKRYEQYF.

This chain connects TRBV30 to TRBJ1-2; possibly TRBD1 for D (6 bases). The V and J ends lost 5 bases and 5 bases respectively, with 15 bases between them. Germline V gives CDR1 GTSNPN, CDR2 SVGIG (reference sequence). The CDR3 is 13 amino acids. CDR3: CAWARYREYGYTF. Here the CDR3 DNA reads TGTGCCTGGGCCAGGTACAGGGAGTATGGCTACACCTTC.

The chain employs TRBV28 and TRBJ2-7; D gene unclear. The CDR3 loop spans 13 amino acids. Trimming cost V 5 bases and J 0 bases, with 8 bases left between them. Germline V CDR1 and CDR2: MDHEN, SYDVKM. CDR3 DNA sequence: TGTGCCAGCAGTCCGACAAGCTCCTACGAGCAGTACTTC. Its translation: CASSPTSSYEQYF.

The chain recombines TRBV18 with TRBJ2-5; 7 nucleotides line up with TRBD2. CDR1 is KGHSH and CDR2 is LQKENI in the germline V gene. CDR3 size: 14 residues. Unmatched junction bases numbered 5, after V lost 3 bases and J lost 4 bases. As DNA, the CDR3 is TGTGCCAGCTCACCCGTCGGCGGGGGAGAGACCCAGTACTTC. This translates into CASSPVGGGETQYF.

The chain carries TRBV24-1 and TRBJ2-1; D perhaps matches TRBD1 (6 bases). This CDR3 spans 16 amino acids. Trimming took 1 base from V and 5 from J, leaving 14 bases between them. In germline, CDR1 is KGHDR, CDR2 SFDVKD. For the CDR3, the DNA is TGTGCCACCAGTGATTTCGGGGACACCACCAACAATGAGCAGTTCTTC. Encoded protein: CATSDFGDTTNNEQFF.

The CDR3 nucleotides are TGCGCCAGCAGCCCCCTCGCCGAGGTTGGGGAGACCCAGTACTTC. This sequence encodes CASSPLAEVGETQYF. The genes are TRBV5-1 and TRBJ2-5; D unclear. There are 15 residues in the CDR3. Germline V CDR1 and CDR2: SGHRS, YFSETQ. Trimming cost V 4 bases and J 5 bases, with 18 bases left between them.

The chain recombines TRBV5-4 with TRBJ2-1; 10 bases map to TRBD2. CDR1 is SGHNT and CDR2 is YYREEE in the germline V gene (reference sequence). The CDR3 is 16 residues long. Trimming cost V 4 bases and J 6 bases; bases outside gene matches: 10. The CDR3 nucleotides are TGTGCCAGCAGCATCGTAGCGGGAGGTCCTGGCAATGAGCAGTTCTTC. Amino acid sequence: CASSIVAGGPGNEQFF.

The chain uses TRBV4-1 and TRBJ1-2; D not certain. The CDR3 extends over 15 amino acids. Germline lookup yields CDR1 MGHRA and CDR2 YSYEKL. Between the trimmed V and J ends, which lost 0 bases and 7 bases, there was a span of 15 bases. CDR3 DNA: TGCGCCAGCAGCCAAGAGGTCCCCACCCTCAGTGGCTACACCTTC. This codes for CASSQEVPTLSGYTF.

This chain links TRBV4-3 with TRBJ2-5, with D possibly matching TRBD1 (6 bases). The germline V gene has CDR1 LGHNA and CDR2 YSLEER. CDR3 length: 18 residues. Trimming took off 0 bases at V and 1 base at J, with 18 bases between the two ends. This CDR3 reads CASSQDRGAGAGQETQYF. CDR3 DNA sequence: TGCGCCAGCAGCCAAGATCGAGGGGCAGGGGCAGGCCAAGAGACCCAGTACTTC.

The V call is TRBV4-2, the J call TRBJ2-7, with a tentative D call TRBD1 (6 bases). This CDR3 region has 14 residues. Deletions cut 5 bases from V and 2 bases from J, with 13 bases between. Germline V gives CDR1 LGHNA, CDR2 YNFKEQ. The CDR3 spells CASSYRDTTYEQYF. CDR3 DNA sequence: TGTGCCAGCAGCTACCGGGACACAACCTACGAGCAGTACTTC.

The CDR3 sequence is CASSFGTSGTADTQYF. The CDR3 DNA reads as TGCGCCAGCAGCTTCGGGACTAGCGGGACAGCAGATACGCAGTATTTT. The chain recombines TRBV5-1 with TRBJ2-3, with 13 bases aligning to TRBD2. CDR3 length: 16 residues. V shed 2 bases and J 4 bases; nucleotides not matched to a gene: 4. Germline V gene sequence: CDR1 SGHRS, CDR2 YFSETQ.

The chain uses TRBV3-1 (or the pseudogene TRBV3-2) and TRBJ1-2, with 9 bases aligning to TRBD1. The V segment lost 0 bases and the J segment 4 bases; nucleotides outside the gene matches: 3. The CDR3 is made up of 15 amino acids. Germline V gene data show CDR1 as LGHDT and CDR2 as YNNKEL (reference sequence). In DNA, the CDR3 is TGTGCCAGCAGCCAAGAAGGGACAGGGACCTATGGCTACACCTTC. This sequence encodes CASSQEGTGTYGYTF.

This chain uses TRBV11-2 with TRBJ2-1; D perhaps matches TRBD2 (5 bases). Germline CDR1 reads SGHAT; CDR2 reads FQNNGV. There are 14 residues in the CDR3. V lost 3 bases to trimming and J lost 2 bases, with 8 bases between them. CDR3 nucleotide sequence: TGTGCCAGCAGCTTGAGCGGCGCCTACAATGAGCAGTTCTTC. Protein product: CASSLSGAYNEQFF. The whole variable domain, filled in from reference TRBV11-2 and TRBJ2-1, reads EAGVAQSPRYKIIEKRQSVAFWCNPISGHATLYWYQQILGQGPKLLIQFQNNGVVDDSQLPKDRFSAERLKGVDSTLKIQPAKLEDSAVYLCASSLSGAYNEQFFGPGTRLTVL.

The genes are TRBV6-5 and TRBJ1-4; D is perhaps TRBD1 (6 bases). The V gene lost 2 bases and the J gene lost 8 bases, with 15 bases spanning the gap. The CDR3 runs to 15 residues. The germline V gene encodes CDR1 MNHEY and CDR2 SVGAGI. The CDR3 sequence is CASSYPKGDGEKLFF. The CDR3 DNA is TGTGCCAGCAGTTACCCGAAGGGGGACGGGGAAAAACTGTTTTTT.

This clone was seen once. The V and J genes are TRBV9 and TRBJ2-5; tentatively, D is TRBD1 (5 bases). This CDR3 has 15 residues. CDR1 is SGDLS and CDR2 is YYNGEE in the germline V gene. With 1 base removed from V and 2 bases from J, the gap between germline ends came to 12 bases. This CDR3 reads CASSVQGQKQETQYF. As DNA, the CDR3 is TGTGCCAGCAGCGTACAAGGACAAAAACAAGAGACCCAGTACTTC.

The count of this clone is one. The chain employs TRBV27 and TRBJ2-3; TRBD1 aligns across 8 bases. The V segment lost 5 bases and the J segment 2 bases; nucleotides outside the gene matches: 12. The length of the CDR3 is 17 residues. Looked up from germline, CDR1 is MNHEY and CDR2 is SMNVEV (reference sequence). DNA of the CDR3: TGTGCCAGCAGTCAGGGGGCAGGACCCTTGGCCACAGATACGCAGTATTTT. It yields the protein CASSQGAGPLATDTQYF.

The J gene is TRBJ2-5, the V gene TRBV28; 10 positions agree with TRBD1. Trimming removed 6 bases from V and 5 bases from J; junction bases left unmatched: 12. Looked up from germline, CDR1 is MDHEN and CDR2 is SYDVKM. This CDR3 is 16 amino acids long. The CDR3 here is CASRPQDRGRWETQYF. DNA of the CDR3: TGTGCCAGCAGGCCCCAAGACAGGGGGCGATGGGAGACCCAGTACTTC.

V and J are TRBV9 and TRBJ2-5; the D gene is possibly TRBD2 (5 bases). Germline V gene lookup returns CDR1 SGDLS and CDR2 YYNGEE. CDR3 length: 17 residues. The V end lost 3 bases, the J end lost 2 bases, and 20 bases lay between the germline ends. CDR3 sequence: CASSDLHGGRTQETQYF. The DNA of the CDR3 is TGTGCCAGCAGCGACCTCCACGGTGGGCGGACTCAAGAGACCCAGTACTTC.

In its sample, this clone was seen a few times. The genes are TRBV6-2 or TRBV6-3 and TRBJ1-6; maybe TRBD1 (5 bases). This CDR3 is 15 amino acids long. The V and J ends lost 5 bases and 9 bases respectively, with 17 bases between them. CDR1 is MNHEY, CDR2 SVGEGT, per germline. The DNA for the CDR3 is TGTGCCAGCAGTACCAGGACGGGGGAGGGTTCACCCCTCCACTTT. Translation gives CASSTRTGEGSPLHF.

CDR3 sequence reads: CAWSWGEYEQYF. In DNA, the CDR3 is TGTGCCTGGTCATGGGGGGAATACGAGCAGTACTTC. This chain joins TRBV30 and TRBJ2-7; a possible D gene is TRBD2 (6 bases). Trimming took off 5 bases at V and 4 bases at J, with 12 bases between the two ends. Germline V gene sequence: CDR1 GTSNPN, CDR2 SVGIG (reference sequence). There are 12 residues in the CDR3.